In this sample, the clone carrying this TCR beta chain turned up once. Its antigen is unknown. A multiplex PCR was run with 60 Vbeta primers and 13 Jbeta primers. The table came from immunoSEQ multiplex PCR; TCRdb's copy has only in-frame clones and leaves some out. The sample lists around 99,000 clones; over 80% were seen once. This sample was included in a study of cytomegalovirus exposure and HLA in healthy donors. Study at large: Genetic ancestry analysis placed 81% of the roughly 400 donors that were genotyped in the Caucasian-associated cluster. Study-wide results and limits: Sequence variants that were highly shared formed a cluster that was likely a sequencing artifact. Versus the approximately 700-donor mean, an Asian-associated ancestry cluster reportedly showed fewer N-insertions in a later analysis.

Trimming removed 4 bases from V and 2 bases from J, with 10 bases in between. There are 13 residues in the CDR3. The germline CDR1 and CDR2 sequences are SGHTS and YDEGEE. The sample comprised PBMCs. V gene TRBV5-8 combines with J gene TRBJ2-7; TRBD2 might be the D (6 bases). This sequence was found in a man aged 25 to 40 in good health and CMV-seropositive. The CDR3 protein is CASSRGFPYEQYF. CDR3 DNA sequence: TGTGCCAGCAGCCGGGGGTTCCCCTACGAGCAGTACTTC.